These 6 T cell receptor beta chains were all obtained from the same sample, sequenced in a study of CD8 T cells in ankylosing spondylitis. One entry per CDR3 protein, called by TCRdb with MiXCR from the 5' RACE reads. The sample shows approximately 220,000 distinct CDR3 sequences, more than 25% of them seen only once. Specimen: blood, either unsorted or a sorted T cell fraction (not recorded which). Source of these receptors: a male donor with ankylosing spondylitis or in good health (not recorded which).

There are many counts of this clonotype. The chain combines TRBV5-1 with TRBJ2-7, with TRBD2 as a possible D gene (6 bases). Germline V gene sequence: CDR1 SGHRS, CDR2 YFSETQ. V was pared by 6 bases and J by 6 bases, with 25 bases between. There are 16 residues in the CDR3. The CDR3, as DNA: TGCGCCAGCAACGCCCGAAACGCGGGGAGCGGGTCCGAGCAGTACTTC. Translated, it gives CASNARNAGSGSEQYF.

This rearrangement joins TRBV5-1 to TRBJ2-7; 7 bases match TRBD2. CDR1 and CDR2 from the germline V gene are SGHRS and YFSETQ. V was pared by 10 bases and J by 5 bases, with 15 bases of the junction left unmatched. This CDR3 is built from 14 residues. CDR3 amino acids: CARVRQRDDHEQYF. CDR3 sequence (DNA): TGCGCCCGAGTTCGCCAGCGGGACGACCACGAGCAGTACTTC.

This clonotype has ten or more counts. The V call is TRBV18, the J call TRBJ1-1; D gene ambiguous. Germline loops: CDR1 KGHSH, CDR2 LQKENI. V was shortened by 0 bases and J by 4 bases, with 15 bases between the two germline ends. The CDR3 is 16 amino acids. The CDR3 DNA follows: TGTGCCAGCTCACCACCCATGGGCAGTGACCTCACTGAAGCTTTCTTT. This translates into CASSPPMGSDLTEAFF.

This clonotype has a count of ten or more. This chain links TRBV7-6 with TRBJ2-4; tentative D call: TRBD2 (5 bases). CDR3 length equals 13 residues. The germline V and J ends were trimmed by 3 bases and 7 bases, with 10 bases remaining between them. Germline loops: CDR1 SGHVS, CDR2 FNYEAQ. The CDR3 reads CASSFDGKNIQYF. The CDR3 DNA follows: TGTGCCAGCAGCTTCGACGGGAAGAACATTCAGTACTTC.

The sample holds one count of this clonotype. This may come from a read error, since a much larger clone is one base off. The CDR3 bases are TGCAGTGCGACCGGGACAGGGGAAGCTAAATATGGCTACACCTTC. Protein product: CSATGTGEAKYGYTF. The chain couples TRBV20-1 to TRBJ1-2; TRBD1 matches at 10 bases. The CDR3 runs 15 residues. The germline gives CDR1 DFQATT, CDR2 SNEGSKA (reference sequence).

This clonotype was detected many times. The J gene is TRBJ2-5, the V gene TRBV7-9, with D uncertain. This CDR3 has 12 residues. Trimming took off 4 bases at V and 7 bases at J, with 10 bases between the two ends. Germline V lookup: CDR1 SEHNR, CDR2 FQNEAQ (reference sequence). The CDR3 DNA reads TGTGCCAGCAGCTCCCCGGTGGGGACCCAGTACTTC. Its protein product is CASSSPVGTQYF.